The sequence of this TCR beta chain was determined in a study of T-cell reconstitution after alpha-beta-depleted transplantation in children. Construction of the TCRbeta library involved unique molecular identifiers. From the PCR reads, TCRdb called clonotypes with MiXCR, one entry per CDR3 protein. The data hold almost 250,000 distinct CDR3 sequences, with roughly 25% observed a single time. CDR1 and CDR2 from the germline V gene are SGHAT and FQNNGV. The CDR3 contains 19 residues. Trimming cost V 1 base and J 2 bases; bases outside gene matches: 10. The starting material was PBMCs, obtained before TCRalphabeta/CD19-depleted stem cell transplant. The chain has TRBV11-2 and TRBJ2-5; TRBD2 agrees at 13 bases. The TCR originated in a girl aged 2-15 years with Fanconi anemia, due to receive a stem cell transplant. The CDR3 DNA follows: TGTGCCAGCAGCTTAGTAATATCGGGACTAGCGGGGAGTCAAGAGACCCAGTACTTC. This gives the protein CASSLVISGLAGSQETQYF.